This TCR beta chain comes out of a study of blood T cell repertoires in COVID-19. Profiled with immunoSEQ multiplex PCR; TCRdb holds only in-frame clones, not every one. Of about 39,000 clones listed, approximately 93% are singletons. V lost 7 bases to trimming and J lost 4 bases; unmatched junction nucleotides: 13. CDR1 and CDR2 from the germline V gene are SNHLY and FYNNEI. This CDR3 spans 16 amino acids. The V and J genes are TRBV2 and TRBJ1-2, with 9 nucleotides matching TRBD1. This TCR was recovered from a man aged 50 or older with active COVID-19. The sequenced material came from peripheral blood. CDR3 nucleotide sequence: TGTGCCAGCAACCGTCGAGGGACAGGGTCCGCCTATGGCTACACCTTC. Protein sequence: CASNRRGTGSAYGYTF.